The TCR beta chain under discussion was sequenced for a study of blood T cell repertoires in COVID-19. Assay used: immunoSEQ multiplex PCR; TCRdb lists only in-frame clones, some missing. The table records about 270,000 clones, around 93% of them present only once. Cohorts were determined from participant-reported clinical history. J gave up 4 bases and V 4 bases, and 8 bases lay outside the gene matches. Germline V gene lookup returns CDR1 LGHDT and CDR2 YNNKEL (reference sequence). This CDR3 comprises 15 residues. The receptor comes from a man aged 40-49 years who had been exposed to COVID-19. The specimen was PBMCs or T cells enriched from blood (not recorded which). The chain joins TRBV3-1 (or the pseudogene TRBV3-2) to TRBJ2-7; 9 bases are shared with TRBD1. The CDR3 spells CASSPSDRGLYEQYF. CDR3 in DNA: TGTGCCAGCAGCCCATCGGACAGGGGATTATACGAGCAGTACTTC.